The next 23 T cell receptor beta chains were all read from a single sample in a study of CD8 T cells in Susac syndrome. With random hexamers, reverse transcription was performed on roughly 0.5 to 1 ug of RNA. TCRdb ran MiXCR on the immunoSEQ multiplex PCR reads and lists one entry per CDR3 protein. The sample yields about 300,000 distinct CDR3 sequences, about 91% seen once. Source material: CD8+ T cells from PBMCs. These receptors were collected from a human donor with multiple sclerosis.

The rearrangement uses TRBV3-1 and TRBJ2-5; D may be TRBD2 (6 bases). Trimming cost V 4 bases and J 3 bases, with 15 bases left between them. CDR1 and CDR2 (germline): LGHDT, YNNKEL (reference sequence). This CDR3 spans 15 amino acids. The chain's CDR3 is CASSLPPAGEETQYF. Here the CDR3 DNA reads TGTGCCAGCAGCCTACCTCCAGCGGGCGAAGAGACCCAGTACTTC.

The CDR3 protein is CASSVVGQPNYGYTF. The CDR3 DNA reads TGTGCCAGCAGTGTCGTCGGGCAACCTAACTATGGCTACACCTTC. This chain links TRBV6-1 with TRBJ1-2; no firm D call. Looked up from germline, CDR1 is MNHNS and CDR2 is SASEGT. Trimming left V 4 bases short and J 0 bases short, with 12 bases between. This CDR3 comprises 15 residues.

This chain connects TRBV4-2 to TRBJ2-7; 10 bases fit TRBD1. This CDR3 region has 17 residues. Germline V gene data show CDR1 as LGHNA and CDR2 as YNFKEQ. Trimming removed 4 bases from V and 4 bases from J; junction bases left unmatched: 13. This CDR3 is CASSPPKGTGVRYEQYF. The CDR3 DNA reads TGTGCCAGCAGCCCACCCAAAGGGACAGGGGTAAGGTACGAGCAGTACTTC.

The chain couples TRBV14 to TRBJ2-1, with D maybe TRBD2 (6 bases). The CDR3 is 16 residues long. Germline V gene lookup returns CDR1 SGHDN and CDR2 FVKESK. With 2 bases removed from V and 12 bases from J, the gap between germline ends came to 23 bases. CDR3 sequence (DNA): TGTGCCAGCAGCCAAACGGGAGCTTTTACAATTGTGGGGCAGTTCTTC. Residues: CASSQTGAFTIVGQFF.

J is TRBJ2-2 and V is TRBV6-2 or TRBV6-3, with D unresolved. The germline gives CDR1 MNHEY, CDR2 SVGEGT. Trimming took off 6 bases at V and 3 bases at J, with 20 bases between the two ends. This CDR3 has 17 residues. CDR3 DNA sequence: TGTGCCAGCAGCCCTCCTGAAGTAACAGCCCACACCGGGGAGCTGTTTTTT. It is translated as CASSPPEVTAHTGELFF.

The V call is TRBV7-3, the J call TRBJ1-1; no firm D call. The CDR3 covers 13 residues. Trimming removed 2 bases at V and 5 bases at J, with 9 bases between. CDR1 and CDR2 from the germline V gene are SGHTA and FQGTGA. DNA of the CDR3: TGTGCCAGCAGCTTAGGAGGCTCTACTGAAGCTTTCTTT. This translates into CASSLGGSTEAFF.

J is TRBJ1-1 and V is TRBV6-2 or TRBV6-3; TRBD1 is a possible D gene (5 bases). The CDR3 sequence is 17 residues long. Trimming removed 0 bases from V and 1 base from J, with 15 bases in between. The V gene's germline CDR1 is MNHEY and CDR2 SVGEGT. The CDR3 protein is CASSYSRYRQPNTEAFF. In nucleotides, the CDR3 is TGTGCCAGCAGTTACTCGAGGTACAGGCAACCGAACACTGAAGCTTTCTTT.

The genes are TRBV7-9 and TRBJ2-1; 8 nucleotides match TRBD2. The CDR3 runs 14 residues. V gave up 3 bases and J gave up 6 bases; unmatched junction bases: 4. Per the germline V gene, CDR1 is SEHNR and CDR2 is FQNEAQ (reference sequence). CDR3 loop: CASSFGGLVNEQFF. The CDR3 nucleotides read TGTGCCAGCAGCTTCGGGGGACTAGTCAATGAGCAGTTCTTC.

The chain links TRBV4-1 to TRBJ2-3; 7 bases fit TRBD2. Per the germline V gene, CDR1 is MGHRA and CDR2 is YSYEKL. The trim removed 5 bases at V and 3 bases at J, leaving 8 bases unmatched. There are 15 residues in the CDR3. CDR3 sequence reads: CASSWGLGGTDTQYF. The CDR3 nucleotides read TGCGCCAGCAGCTGGGGGTTGGGGGGGACAGATACGCAGTATTTT.

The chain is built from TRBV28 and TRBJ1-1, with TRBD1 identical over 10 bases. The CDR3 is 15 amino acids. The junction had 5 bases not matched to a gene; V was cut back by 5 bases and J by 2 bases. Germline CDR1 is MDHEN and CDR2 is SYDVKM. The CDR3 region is CASSEDRGRNTEAFF. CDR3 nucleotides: TGTGCCAGCAGTGAGGACAGGGGGAGAAACACTGAAGCTTTCTTT.

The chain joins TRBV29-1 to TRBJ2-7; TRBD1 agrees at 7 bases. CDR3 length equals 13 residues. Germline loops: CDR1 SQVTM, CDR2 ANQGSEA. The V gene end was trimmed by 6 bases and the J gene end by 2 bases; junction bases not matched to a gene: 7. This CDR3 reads CSVRDRAPYEQYF. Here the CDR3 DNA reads TGCAGCGTCCGTGACAGGGCCCCCTACGAGCAGTACTTC.

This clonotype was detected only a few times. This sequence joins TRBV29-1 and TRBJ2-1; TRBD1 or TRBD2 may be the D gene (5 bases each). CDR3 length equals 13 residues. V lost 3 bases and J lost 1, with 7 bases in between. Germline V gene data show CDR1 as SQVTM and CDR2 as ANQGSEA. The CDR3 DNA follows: TGCAGCGTTGAGGGGGAATCCTACAATGAGCAGTTCTTC. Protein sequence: CSVEGESYNEQFF.

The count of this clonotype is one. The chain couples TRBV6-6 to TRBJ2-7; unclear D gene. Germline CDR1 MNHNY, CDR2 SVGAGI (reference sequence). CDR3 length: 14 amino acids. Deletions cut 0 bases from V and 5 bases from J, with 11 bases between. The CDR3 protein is CASSYSGLGDEQYF. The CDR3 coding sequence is TGTGCCAGCAGTTACTCAGGGTTGGGCGACGAGCAGTACTTC.

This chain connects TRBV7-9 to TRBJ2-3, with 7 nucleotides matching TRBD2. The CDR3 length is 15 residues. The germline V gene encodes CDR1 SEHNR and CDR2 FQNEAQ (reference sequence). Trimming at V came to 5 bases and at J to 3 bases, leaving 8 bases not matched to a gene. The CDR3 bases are TGTGCCAGCAGCGATGGACTAGTAGCTACAGATACGCAGTATTTT. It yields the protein CASSDGLVATDTQYF.

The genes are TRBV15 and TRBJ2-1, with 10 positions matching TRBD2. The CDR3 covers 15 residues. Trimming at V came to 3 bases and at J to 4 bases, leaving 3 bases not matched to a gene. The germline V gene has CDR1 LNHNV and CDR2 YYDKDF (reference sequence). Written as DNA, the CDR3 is TGTGCCACCAGCAGTAGCGGGAGGCCGTACAATGAGCAGTTCTTC. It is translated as CATSSSGRPYNEQFF.

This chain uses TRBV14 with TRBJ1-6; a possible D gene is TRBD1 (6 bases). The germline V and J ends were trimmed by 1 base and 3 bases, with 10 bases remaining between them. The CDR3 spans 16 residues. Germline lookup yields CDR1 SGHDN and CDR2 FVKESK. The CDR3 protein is CASSQVGGGYNSPLHF. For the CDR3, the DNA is TGTGCCAGCAGCCAAGTTGGAGGGGGCTATAATTCACCCCTCCACTTT.

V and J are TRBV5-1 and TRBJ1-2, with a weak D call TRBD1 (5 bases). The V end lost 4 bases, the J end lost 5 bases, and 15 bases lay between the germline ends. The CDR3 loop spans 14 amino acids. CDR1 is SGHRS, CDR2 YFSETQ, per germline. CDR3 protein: CASSPTRTIYGYTF. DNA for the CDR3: TGCGCCAGCAGCCCGACGCGGACAATTTATGGCTACACCTTC.

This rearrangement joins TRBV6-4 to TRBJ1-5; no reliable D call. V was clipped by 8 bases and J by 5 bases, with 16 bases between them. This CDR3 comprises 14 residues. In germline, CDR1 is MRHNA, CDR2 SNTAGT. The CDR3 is CASSISPGDQPQHF. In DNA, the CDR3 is TGTGCCAGCTCTATTTCACCCGGAGATCAGCCCCAGCATTTT.

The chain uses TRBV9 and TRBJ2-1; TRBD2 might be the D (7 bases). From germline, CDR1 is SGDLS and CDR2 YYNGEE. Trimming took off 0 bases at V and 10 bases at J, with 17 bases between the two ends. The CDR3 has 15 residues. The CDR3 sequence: CASSVEGGGFREQFF. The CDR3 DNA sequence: TGTGCCAGCAGCGTAGAGGGGGGAGGGTTCAGGGAGCAGTTCTTC.

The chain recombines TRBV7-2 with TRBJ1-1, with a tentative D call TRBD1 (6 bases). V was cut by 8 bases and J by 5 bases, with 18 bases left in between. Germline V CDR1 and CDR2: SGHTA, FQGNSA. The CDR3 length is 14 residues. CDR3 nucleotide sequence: TGTGCCAGCTCGTATTCGGGGGGCACGACTGAAGCTTTCTTT. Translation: CASSYSGGTTEAFF.

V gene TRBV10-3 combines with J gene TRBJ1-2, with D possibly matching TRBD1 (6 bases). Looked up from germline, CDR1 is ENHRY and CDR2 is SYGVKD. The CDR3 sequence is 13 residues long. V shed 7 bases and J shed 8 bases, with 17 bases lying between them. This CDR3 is CAIKQGQSYGYTF. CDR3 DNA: TGTGCCATCAAGCAGGGGCAGTCCTACGGCTACACCTTC.

The CDR3 reads CASNPGLAFNEQFF. The CDR3 DNA reads as TGTGCCAGTAATCCGGGACTAGCCTTCAATGAGCAGTTCTTC. The chain uses TRBV19 and TRBJ2-1; 9 bases align to TRBD2. In germline, CDR1 is LNHDA, CDR2 SQIVND (reference sequence). CDR3 length: 14 amino acids. Germline trimming cut 7 bases from V and 6 bases from J; bases unmatched to any gene: 7. Full variable domain (outside the CDR3, taken from reference TRBV19 and TRBJ2-1): DGGITQSPKYLFRKEGQNVTLSCEQNLNHDAMYWYRQDPGQGLRLIYYSQIVNDFQKGDIAEGYSVSREKKESFPLTVTSAQKNPTAFYLCASNPGLAFNEQFFGPGTRLTVL.

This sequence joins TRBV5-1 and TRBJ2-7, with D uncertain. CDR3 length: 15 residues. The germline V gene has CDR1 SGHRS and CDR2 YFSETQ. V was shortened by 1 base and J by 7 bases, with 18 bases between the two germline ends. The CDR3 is CASSLHSIPIREQYF. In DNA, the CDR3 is TGCGCCAGCAGCTTGCATTCGATTCCAATACGGGAGCAGTACTTC.